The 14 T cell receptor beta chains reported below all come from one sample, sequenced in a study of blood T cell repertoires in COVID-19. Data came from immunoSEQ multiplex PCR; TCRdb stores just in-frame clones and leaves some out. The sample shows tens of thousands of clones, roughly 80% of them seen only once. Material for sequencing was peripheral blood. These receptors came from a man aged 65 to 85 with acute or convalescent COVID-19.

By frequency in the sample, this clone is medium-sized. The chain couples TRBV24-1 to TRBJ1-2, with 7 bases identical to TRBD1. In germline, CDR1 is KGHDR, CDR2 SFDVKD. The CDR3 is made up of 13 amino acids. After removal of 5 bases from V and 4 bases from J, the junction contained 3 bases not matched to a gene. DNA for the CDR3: TGTGCCACCAGTGCGAGGGACAGCTATGGCTACACCTTC. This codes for CATSARDSYGYTF.

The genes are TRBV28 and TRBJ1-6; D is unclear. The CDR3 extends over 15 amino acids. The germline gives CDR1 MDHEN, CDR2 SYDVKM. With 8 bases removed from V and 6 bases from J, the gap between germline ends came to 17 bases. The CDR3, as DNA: TGTGCCAGCTCCCGAACGGGGTCACGTAATTCACCCCTCCACTTT. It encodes CASSRTGSRNSPLHF. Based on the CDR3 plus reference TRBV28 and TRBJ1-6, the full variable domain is DVKVTQSSRYLVKRTGEKVFLECVQDMDHENMFWYRQDPGLGLRLIYFSYDVKMKEKGDIPEGYSVSREKKERFSLILESASTNQTSMYLCASSRTGSRNSPLHFGNGTRLTVT.

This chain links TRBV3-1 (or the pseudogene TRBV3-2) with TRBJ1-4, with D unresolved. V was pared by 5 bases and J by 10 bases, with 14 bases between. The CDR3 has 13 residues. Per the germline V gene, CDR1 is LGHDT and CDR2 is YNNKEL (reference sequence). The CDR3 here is CASSAWTEGKLFF. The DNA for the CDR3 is TGTGCCAGCAGCGCCTGGACGGAGGGAAAACTGTTTTTT.

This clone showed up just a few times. The DNA for the CDR3 is TGTGCCAGCAGTGAAAGTGGAGGCAATCAGCCCCAGCATTTT. Its translation is CASSESGGNQPQHF. V is TRBV6-1 and J is TRBJ1-5; no clear D gene. The germline V and J ends were trimmed by 2 bases and 2 bases, with 7 bases remaining between them. This CDR3 spans 14 amino acids. CDR1 and CDR2 (germline): MNHNS, SASEGT.

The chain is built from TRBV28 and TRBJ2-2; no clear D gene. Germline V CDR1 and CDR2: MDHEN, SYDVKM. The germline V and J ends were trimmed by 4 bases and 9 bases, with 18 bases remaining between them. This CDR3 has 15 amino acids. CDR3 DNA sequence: TGTGCCAGCAGTTACTCTGGGCCCCGAAGACGGGAGCTGTTTTTT. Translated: CASSYSGPRRRELFF.

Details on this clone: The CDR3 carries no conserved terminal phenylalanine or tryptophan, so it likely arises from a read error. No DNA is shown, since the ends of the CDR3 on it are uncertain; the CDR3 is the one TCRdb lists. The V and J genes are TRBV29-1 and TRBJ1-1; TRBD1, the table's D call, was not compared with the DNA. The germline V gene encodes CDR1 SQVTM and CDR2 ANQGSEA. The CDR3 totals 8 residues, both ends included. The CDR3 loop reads CSVELGRV.

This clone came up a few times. CDR3 bases: TGTGCCAGCAGCCAAGATAATTTGGACTGGCCGAACACTGAAGCTTTCTTT. This codes for CASSQDNLDWPNTEAFF. The chain links TRBV3-1 (or the pseudogene TRBV3-2) to TRBJ1-1, with D unclear. Trimming cost V 0 bases and J 1 base, with 15 bases left between them. CDR1 and CDR2 (germline): LGHDT, YNNKEL (reference sequence). The CDR3 spans 17 residues.

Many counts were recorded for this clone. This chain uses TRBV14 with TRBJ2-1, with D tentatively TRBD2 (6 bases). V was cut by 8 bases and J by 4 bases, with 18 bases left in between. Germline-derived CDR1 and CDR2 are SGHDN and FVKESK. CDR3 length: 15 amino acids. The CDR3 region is CASGRTVGFYNEQFF. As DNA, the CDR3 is TGTGCCAGCGGGAGGACGGTAGGGTTTTACAATGAGCAGTTCTTC.

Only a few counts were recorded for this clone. Written as DNA, the CDR3 is TGTGCCAGCAGTATGACAGGGGGTCGGAACAATGAGCAGTTCTTC. Residues: CASSMTGGRNNEQFF. The V and J genes are TRBV6-4 and TRBJ2-1; TRBD1 matches at 9 bases. Trimming at V came to 5 bases and at J to 5 bases, leaving 7 bases not matched to a gene. The CDR3 runs to 15 residues. Looked up from germline, CDR1 is MRHNA and CDR2 is SNTAGT.

The DNA for the CDR3 is TGTGCCAGCGCGGACAGATATACCGGGGAGCTGTTTTTT. The encoded protein is CASADRYTGELFF. The V call is TRBV13, the J call TRBJ2-2, with D possibly TRBD1 on 6 matching bases. V was shortened by 8 bases and J by 5 bases, with 12 bases between the two germline ends. Germline V CDR1 and CDR2: PRHDT, FYEKMQ (reference sequence). There are 13 residues in the CDR3.

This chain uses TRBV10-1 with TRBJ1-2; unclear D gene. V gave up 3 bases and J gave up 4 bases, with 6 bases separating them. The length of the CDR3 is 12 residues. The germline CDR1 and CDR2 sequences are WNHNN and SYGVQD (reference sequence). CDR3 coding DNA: TGCGCCAGCAGTGATAGCTCCTATGGCTACACCTTC. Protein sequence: CASSDSSYGYTF.

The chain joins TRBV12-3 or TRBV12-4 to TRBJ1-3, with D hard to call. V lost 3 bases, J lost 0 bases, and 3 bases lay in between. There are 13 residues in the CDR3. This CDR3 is CASSFRSGNTIYF. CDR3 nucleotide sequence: TGTGCCAGCAGTTTTCGCTCTGGAAACACCATATATTTT.

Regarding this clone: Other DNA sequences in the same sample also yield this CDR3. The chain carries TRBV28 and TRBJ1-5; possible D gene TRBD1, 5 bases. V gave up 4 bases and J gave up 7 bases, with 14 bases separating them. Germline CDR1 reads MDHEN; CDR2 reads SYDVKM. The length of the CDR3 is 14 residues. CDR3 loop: CASSSGGGGQPQHF. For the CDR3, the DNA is TGTGCCAGCAGTTCCGGCGGGGGAGGACAGCCCCAGCATTTT.

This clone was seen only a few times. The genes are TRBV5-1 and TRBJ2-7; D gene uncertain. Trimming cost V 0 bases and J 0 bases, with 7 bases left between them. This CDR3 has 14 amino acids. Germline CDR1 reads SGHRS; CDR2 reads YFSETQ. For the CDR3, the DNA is TGCGCCAGCAGCTTGGTATCGGGCTCCTACGAGCAGTACTTC. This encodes CASSLVSGSYEQYF.